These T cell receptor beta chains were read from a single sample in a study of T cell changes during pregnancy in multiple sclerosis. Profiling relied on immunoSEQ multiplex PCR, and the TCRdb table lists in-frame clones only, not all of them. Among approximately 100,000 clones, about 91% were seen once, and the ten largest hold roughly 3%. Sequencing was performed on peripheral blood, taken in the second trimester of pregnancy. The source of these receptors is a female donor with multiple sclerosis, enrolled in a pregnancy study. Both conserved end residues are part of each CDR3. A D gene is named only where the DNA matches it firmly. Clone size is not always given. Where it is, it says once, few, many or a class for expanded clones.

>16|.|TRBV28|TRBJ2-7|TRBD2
CASSPPGLAGGSEQYF
TGTGCCAGCAGTCCGCCGGGACTAGCGGGAGGATCCGAGCAGTACTTC
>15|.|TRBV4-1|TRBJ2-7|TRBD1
CASSQGTGGGYEQYF
TGCGCCAGCAGCCAAGGGACAGGGGGAGGCTACGAGCAGTACTTC
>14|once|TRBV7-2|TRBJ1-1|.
CASSLGQMNTEAFF
TGTGCCAGCAGCTTAGGGCAGATGAACACTGAAGCTTTCTTT
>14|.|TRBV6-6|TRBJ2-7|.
CASSGSTASYEQYF
TGTGCCAGCAGCGGATCGACAGCCTCCTACGAGCAGTACTTC
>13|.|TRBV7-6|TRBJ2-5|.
CASTKAGGETQYF
TGTGCCAGCACCAAAGCAGGGGGGGAGACCCAGTACTTC
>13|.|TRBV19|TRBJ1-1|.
CASSVGGHTEAFF
TGTGCCAGTAGCGTAGGGGGACACACTGAAGCTTTCTTT
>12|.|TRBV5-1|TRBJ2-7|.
CASRADTYEQYF
TGCGCCAGCAGGGCGGACACTTACGAGCAGTACTTC
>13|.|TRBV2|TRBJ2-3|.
CASSGEYTDTQYF
TGTGCCAGCAGTGGGGAGTACACAGATACGCAGTATTTT
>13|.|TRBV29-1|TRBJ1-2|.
CSAEGGIGYGYTF
TGCAGCGCCGAGGGGGGGATTGGCTATGGCTACACCTTC
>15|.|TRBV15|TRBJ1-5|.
CATSRAGDLYQPQHF
TGTGCCACCAGCAGAGCCGGGGATTTGTATCAGCCCCAGCATTTT
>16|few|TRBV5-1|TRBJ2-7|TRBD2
CASSLGAGTSGDEQYF
TGCGCCAGCAGCTTGGGGGCCGGGACTAGCGGCGATGAGCAGTACTTC
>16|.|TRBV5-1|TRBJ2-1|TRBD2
CASSLAGNSGSNEQFF
TGCGCCAGCAGCTTGGCCGGTAATAGCGGGAGCAATGAGCAGTTCTTC
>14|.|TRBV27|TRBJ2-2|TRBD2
CASSSGRNTGELFF
TGTGCCAGCAGTAGCGGGAGAAACACCGGGGAGCTGTTTTTT
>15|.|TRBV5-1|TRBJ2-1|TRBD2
CASSRTSGSSNEQFF
TGCGCCAGCAGCCGGACTAGCGGGAGCAGTAATGAGCAGTTCTTC
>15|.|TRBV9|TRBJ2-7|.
CASSLGGTDYYEQYF
TGTGCCAGCAGCTTAGGCGGGACAGACTACTACGAGCAGTACTTC
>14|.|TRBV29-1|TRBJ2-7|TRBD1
CSVEAGTGSYEQYF
TGCAGCGTTGAAGCCGGGACAGGGTCCTACGAGCAGTACTTC
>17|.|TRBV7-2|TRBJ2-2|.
CASNLNRQDPNTGELFF
TGTGCCAGCAACTTAAACAGACAGGATCCGAACACCGGGGAGCTGTTTTTT
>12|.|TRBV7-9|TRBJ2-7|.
CASSFDTPGQYF
TGTGCCAGCAGCTTTGACACACCAGGGCAGTACTTC